This entry describes one TCR beta chain. Its antigen remains undetermined. No much larger clonotype is one base removed from it; base qualities were not supplied. The record originates from a study of blood T cell repertoires in COVID-19 (dated by TCRdb to about 2020). As for the study more broadly: Collaborator samples came from the United States, Italy and Spain and covered acute and convalescent phases of COVID-19. The prospective study material was composed of cDNA or gDNA derived from T cells, B-cell-depleted T cells, or PBMCs. The dataset comprised deeply sampled blood TCRbeta repertoires from subjects exposed to, actively infected with, or recovered from COVID-19. The repertoires were released in a freely available public database meant as a resource for research on the immune response to SARS-CoV-2. Samples came from the ongoing ImmuneRACE study (first 160 participants) plus 1,254 subjects from 6 global collaborators. Sample metadata almost always included a de-identified subject ID, COVID-19 status, age in years and sex. HLA class I and class II types, where available, came from metadata supplied by the sample provider rather than from assay-based typing.

Participants in the prospective study were aged roughly 18 to 89 years, lived in more than 20 United States geographic areas, and enrolled through a virtual design. In the prospective study, cohorts were assigned on the basis of participant-reported clinical history obtained from a screening survey and a study questionnaire. Exposed participants had been in contact with someone with a PCR-confirmed or clinician-diagnosed COVID-19 case within 2 weeks of study entry. Each participant in the prospective study had whole blood, serum and a nasopharyngeal or oropharyngeal swab collected by mobile phlebotomists. Participants in the prospective study had the option to provide additional blood draws and questionnaires over a roughly 2-month period. Blood samples from the prospective study were shipped frozen or at room temperature prior to DNA extraction. Study-level results and caveats: The quantity of clinical and demographic metadata differed by source and by participant and was supplied without curation.

V is cut back by 8 bases and J by 2 bases, with 5 bases in the junction unmatched. CDR3 length: 13 amino acids, cysteine to phenylalanine. Only the CDR3 portion is preserved as DNA: 39 bases, with reading frame beginning at the first base. TCRbeta CDR3 regions were amplified from genomic DNA by means of the immunoSEQ Assay, a bias-controlled multiplex PCR. Concerning the study's data processing: Within the assay, amplification of reference gene primers was used to estimate how many nucleated cells each sample contained. To quantify the absolute abundance of each unique TCRbeta CDR3 rearrangement, sequence reads were collapsed and filtered. For each sample, productive Simpson clonality was calculated as the square root of Simpson's diversity index over productive rearrangements. In its TCRdb copy, this immuneACCESS table keeps in-frame sequences only and misses some clones. Where compared with another copy, unresolved V genes explain less than half of these, and the others have no known cause. V and J calls and clone size are copied from that table; D and trimming were computed from the DNA. The sample table lists 250,000 or so clones, approximately 81% of them with a count of one. The leading ten clones occupy about 7% of the sample.

This sequence was found in a woman between 50 and 59 years old who had been exposed to COVID-19. The sequence joins TRBV12-3 or TRBV12-4 to TRBJ2-7, and 8 junction bases match TRBD1. Sequenced input: PBMCs or T cells enriched from blood (not recorded which). CDR3 region: CASGSDRAYEQYF. The DNA sequence follows: TGTGCCAGCGGCTCGGACAGGGCCTACGAGCAGTACTTC.